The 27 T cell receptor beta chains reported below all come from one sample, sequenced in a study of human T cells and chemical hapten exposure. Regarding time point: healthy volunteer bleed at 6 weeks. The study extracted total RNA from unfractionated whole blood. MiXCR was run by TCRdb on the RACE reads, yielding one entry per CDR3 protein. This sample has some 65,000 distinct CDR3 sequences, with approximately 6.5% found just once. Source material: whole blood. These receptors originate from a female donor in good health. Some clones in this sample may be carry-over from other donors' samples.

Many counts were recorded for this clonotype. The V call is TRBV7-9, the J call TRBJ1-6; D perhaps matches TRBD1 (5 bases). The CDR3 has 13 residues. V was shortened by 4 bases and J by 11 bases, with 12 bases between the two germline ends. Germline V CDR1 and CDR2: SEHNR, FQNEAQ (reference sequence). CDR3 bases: TGTGCCAGCAGCTGGAGGGACCGAACACCCCTCCACTTT. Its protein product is CASSWRDRTPLHF.

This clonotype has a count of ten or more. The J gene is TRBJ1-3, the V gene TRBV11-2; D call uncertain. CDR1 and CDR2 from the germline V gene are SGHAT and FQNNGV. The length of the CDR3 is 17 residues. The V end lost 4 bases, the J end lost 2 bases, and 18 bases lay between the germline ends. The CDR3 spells CASSSPMREKAGNTIYF. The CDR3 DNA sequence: TGTGCCAGCAGCTCTCCCATGAGGGAGAAGGCTGGAAACACCATATATTTT.

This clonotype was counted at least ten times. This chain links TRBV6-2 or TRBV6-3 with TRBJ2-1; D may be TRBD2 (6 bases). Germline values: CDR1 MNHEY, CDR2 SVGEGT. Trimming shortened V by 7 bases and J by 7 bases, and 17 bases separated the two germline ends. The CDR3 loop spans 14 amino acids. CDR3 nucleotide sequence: TGTGCCAGCACCCCGGGTCTGGGGGGTAATGAGCAGTTCTTC. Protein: CASTPGLGGNEQFF.

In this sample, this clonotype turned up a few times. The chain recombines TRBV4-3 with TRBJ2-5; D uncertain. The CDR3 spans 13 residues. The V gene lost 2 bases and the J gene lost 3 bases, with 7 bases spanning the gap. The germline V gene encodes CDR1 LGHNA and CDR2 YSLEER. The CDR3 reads CASSQRREETQYF. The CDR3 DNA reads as TGCGCCAGCAGCCAAAGGCGAGAAGAGACCCAGTACTTC.

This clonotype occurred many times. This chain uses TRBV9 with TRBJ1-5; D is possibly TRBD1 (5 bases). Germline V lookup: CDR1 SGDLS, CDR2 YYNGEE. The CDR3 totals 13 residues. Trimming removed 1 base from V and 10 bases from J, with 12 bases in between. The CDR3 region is CASSVQGRGPQHF. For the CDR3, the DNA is TGTGCCAGCAGCGTACAGGGAAGGGGTCCCCAGCATTTT.

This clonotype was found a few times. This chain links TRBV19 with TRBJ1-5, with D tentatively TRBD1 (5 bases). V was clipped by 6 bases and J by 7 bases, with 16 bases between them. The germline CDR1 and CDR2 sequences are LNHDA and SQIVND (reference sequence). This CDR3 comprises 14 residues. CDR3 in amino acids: CASSTGTPSQPQHF. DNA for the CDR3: TGTGCCAGTAGCACCGGGACGCCATCCCAGCCCCAGCATTTT.

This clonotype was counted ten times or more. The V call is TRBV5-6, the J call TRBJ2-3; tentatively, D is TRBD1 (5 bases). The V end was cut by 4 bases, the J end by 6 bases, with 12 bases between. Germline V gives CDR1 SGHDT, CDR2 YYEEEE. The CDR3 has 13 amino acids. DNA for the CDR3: TGTGCCAGCAGCCTGACAGTCCGCGATACGCAGTATTTT. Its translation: CASSLTVRDTQYF.

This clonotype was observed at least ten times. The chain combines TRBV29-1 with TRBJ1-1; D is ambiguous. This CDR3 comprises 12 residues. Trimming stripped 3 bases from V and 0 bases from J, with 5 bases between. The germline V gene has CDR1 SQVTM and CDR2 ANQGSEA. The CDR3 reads CSVENMNTEAFF. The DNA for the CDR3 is TGCAGCGTTGAGAACATGAACACTGAAGCTTTCTTT.

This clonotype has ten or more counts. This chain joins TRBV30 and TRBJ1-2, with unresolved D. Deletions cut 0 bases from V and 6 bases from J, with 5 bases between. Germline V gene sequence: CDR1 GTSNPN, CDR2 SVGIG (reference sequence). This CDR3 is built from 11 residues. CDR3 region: CAWSVLNGYTF. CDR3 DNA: TGTGCCTGGAGTGTACTTAATGGCTACACCTTC.

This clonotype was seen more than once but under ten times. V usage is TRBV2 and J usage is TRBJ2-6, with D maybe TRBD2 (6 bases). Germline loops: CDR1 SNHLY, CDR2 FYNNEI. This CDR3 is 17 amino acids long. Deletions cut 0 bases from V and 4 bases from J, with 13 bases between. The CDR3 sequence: CASSEAEGHLGANVLTF. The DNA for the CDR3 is TGTGCCAGCAGTGAAGCGGAGGGTCACCTAGGGGCCAACGTCCTGACTTTC.

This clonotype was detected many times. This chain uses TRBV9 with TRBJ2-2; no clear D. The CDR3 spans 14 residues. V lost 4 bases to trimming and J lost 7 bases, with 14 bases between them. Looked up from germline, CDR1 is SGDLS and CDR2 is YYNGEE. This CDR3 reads CASSPQASYGELFF. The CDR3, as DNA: TGTGCCAGCAGCCCCCAGGCGAGTTACGGGGAGCTGTTTTTT.

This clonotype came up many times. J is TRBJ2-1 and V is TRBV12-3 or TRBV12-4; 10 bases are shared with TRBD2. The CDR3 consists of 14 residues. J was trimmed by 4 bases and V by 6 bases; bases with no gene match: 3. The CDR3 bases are TGTGCCAGCAGCCCGGGACTAGCGTACAATGAGCAGTTCTTC. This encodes CASSPGLAYNEQFF.

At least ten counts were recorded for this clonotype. This CDR3 reads CASTVDGPSGNTIYF. In DNA, the CDR3 is TGCGCCAGCACCGTTGATGGACCCTCTGGAAACACCATATATTTT. The chain links TRBV5-1 to TRBJ1-3, with D uncertain. V lost 6 bases and J 0 bases, leaving 13 bases between the germline ends. The CDR3 length is 15 residues. Germline CDR1 SGHRS, CDR2 YFSETQ.

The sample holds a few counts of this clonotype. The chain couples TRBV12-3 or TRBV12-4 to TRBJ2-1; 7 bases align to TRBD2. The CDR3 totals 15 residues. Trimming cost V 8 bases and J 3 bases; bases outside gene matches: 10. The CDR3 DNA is TGTGCCAGCCAATCCGGCGGGAGTCTCTACAATGAGCAGTTCTTC. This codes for CASQSGGSLYNEQFF.

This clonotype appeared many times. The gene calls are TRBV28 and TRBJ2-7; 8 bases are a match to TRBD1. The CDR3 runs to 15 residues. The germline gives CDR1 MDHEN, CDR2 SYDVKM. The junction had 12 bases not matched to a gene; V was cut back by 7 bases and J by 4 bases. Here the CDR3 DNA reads TGTGCCAGCAATCGCTTGGGACAGGTTATTTACGAGCAGTACTTC. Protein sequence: CASNRLGQVIYEQYF.

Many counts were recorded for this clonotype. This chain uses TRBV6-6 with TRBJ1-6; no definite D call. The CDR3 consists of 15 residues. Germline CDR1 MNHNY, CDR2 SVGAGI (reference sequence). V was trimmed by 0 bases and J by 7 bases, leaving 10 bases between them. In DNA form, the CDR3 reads TGTGCCAGCAGTTACTCCCAGGTTGAAAATTCACCCCTCCACTTT. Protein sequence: CASSYSQVENSPLHF.

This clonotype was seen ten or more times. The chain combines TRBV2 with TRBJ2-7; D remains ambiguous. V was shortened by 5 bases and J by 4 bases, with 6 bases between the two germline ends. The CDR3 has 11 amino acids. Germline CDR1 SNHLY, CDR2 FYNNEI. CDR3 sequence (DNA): TGTGCCAGCAGTCCGGCGTACGAGCAGTACTTC. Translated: CASSPAYEQYF.

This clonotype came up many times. For the CDR3, the DNA is TGTGCCAGCAGCCGAACACTAGCGACCGCAGAGACCCAGTACTTC. Translating gives CASSRTLATAETQYF. The rearrangement links TRBV7-2 to TRBJ2-5, with 7 bases identical to TRBD2. The trim removed 5 bases at V and 4 bases at J, leaving 10 bases unmatched. CDR1 is SGHTA and CDR2 is FQGNSA in the germline V gene. There are 15 residues in the CDR3.

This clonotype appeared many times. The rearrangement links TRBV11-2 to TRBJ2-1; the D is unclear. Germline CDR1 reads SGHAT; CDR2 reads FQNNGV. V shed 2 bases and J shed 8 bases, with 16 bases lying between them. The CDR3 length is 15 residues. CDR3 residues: CASSLITTPSHEQFF. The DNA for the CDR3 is TGTGCCAGCAGCTTAATAACTACCCCTTCCCATGAGCAGTTCTTC.

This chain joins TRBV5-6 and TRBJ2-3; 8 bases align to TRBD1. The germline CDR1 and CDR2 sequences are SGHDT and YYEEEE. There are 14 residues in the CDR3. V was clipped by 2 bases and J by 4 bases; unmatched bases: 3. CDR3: CASSFGTGPDTQYF. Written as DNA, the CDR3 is TGTGCCAGCAGCTTTGGGACAGGACCAGATACGCAGTATTTT.

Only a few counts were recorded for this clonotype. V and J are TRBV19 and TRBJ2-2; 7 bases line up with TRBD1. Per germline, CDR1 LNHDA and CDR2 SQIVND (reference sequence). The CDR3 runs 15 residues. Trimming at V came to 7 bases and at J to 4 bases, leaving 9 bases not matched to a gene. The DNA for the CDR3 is TGTGCCAGTACCTTACAGGGGTCGGTCACCGGGGAGCTGTTTTTT. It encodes CASTLQGSVTGELFF.

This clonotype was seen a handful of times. The CDR3 bases are TGTGCCAGCAGTTTGTACAGGGATAACACCGGGGAGCTGTTTTTT. The encoded protein is CASSLYRDNTGELFF. The chain uses TRBV27 and TRBJ2-2; a possible D gene is TRBD1 (6 bases). The V gene's germline CDR1 is MNHEY and CDR2 SMNVEV (reference sequence). This CDR3 has 15 amino acids. V was pared by 3 bases and J by 2 bases, with 10 bases between.

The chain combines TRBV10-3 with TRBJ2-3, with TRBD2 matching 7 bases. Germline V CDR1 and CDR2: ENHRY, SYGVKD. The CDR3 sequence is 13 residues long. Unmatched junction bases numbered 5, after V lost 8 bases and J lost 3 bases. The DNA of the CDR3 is TGTGCCATCTTCTCGGGGGGAACAGATACGCAGTATTTT. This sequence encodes CAIFSGGTDTQYF.

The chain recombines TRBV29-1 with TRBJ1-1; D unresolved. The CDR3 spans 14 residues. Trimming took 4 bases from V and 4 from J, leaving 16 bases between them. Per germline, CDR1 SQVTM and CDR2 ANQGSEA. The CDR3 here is CSVGPGGFGTEAFF. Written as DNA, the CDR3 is TGCAGCGTTGGGCCGGGCGGGTTTGGCACTGAAGCTTTCTTT.

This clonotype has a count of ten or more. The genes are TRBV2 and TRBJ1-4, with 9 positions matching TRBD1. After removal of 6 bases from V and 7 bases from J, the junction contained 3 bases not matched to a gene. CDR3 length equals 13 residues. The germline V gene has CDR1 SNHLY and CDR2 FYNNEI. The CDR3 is CASRDRGGEKLFF. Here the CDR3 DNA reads TGTGCCAGCAGGGACAGGGGTGGTGAAAAACTGTTTTTT.

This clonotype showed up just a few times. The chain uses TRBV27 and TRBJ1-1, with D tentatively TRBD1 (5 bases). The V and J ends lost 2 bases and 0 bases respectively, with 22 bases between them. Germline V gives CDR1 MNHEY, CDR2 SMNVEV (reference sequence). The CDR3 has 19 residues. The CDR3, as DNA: TGTGCCAGCAGTTTACATATCCATGGGACGGAGAAATTGAACACTGAAGCTTTCTTT. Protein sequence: CASSLHIHGTEKLNTEAFF.

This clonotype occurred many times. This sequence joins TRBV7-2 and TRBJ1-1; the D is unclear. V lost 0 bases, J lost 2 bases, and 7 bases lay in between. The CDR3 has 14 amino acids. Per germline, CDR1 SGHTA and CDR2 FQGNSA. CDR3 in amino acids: CASSLAPANTEAFF. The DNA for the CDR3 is TGTGCCAGCAGCTTAGCGCCAGCCAACACTGAAGCTTTCTTT. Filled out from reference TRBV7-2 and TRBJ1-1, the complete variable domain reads GAGVSQSPSNKVTEKGKDVELRCDPISGHTALYWYRQSLGQGLEFLIYFQGNSAPDKSGLPSDRFSAERTGGSVSTLTIQRTQQEDSAVYLCASSLAPANTEAFFGQGTRLTVV.